The 5 T cell receptor beta chains below all came from one sample that was sequenced in a study of T cell changes during pregnancy in multiple sclerosis. TCRdb's table, derived via immunoSEQ multiplex PCR, lists solely in-frame clones and lacks some. The sample consists of approximately 31,000 clones, under 95% of them appearing once. Source: CD4+ T cells from peripheral blood mononuclear cells, taken in the second trimester of pregnancy. All receptors come from a female donor in good health, enrolled as a control in a pregnancy study.

The chain has TRBV4-1 and TRBJ1-2; D perhaps matches TRBD1 (5 bases). There are 15 residues in the CDR3. Per the germline V gene, CDR1 is MGHRA and CDR2 is YSYEKL. The ends were cut back, 0 bases at V and 13 bases at J, with 21 bases in the middle. In nucleotides, the CDR3 is TGCGCCAGCAGCCAAGACCGGACAATCCCCGACGATTTCACCTTC. Translated: CASSQDRTIPDDFTF.

This chain joins TRBV13 and TRBJ1-1; D is ambiguous. The germline V gene encodes CDR1 PRHDT and CDR2 FYEKMQ (reference sequence). The CDR3 loop spans 13 amino acids. With 5 bases removed from V and 0 bases from J, the gap between germline ends came to 7 bases. The CDR3 DNA follows: TGTGCCAGCAGCCCCGGGATGAACACTGAAGCTTTCTTT. This encodes CASSPGMNTEAFF.

This sequence joins TRBV5-1 and TRBJ2-6; TRBD1 matches 9 bases. This CDR3 has 18 residues. Germline CDR1 and CDR2: SGHRS and YFSETQ. Germline trimming cut 2 bases from V and 1 base from J; bases unmatched to any gene: 7. CDR3 loop: CASSLTGTGFSGANVLTF. Written as DNA, the CDR3 is TGCGCCAGCAGCTTAACCGGGACAGGGTTTTCTGGGGCCAACGTCCTGACTTTC.

The V gene is TRBV7-2, the J gene TRBJ2-7, with D perhaps TRBD1 (6 bases). V dropped 4 bases and J dropped 2 bases, with 9 bases sitting between them. Germline loops: CDR1 SGHTA, CDR2 FQGNSA. CDR3 size: 13 residues. The CDR3 reads CASSSDSTYEQYF. The CDR3 nucleotides read TGTGCCAGCAGCTCGGACAGTACCTACGAGCAGTACTTC.

The chain couples TRBV18 to TRBJ1-3, with D perhaps matching TRBD1 (6 bases). The V end was cut by 3 bases, the J end by 3 bases, with 9 bases between. CDR3 length equals 14 residues. CDR1 is KGHSH and CDR2 is LQKENI in the germline V gene. The DNA for the CDR3 is TGTGCCAGCTCACCTGGGGGCAGTGGAAACACCATATATTTT. Protein: CASSPGGSGNTIYF.